The 3 T cell receptor beta chains listed next were all sequenced from one sample in a study of blood T cell repertoires in COVID-19. Some clones are missing from TCRdb's copy, which holds only in-frame ones; the method was immunoSEQ multiplex PCR. The sample includes approximately 450,000 clones, approximately 90% of them seen just once. Sequenced input: PBMCs or T cells enriched from blood (not recorded which). The receptor set was obtained from a young man who had recovered from COVID-19.

The chain carries TRBV19 and TRBJ1-2, with a weak D call TRBD1 (5 bases). V was clipped by 5 bases and J by 3 bases, with 13 bases between them. The CDR3 is 14 amino acids. Per germline, CDR1 LNHDA and CDR2 SQIVND (reference sequence). CDR3 region: CASSPPQGDYGYTF. The CDR3 DNA is TGTGCCAGTAGTCCTCCCCAGGGCGACTATGGCTACACCTTC.

The J gene is TRBJ1-4, the V gene TRBV5-5; possible D gene TRBD1, 6 bases. The CDR3 covers 17 residues. Trimming pared 1 base from V and 0 bases from J, leaving 13 bases between. Per germline, CDR1 SGHKS and CDR2 YYEKEE (reference sequence). The CDR3 region has the DNA TGTGCCAGCAGCTTGCTCGGGACACATGCAACTAATGAAAAACTGTTTTTT. Translating it yields CASSLLGTHATNEKLFF.

The chain carries TRBV6-4 and TRBJ2-1; 10 positions match TRBD2. The CDR3 has 15 amino acids. The germline gives CDR1 MRHNA, CDR2 SNTAGT. The V segment lost 4 bases and the J segment 3 bases; nucleotides outside the gene matches: 3. For the CDR3, the DNA is TGTGCCAGCAGTGTATTAGCGGGAGGCTACAATGAGCAGTTCTTC. Its protein is CASSVLAGGYNEQFF.